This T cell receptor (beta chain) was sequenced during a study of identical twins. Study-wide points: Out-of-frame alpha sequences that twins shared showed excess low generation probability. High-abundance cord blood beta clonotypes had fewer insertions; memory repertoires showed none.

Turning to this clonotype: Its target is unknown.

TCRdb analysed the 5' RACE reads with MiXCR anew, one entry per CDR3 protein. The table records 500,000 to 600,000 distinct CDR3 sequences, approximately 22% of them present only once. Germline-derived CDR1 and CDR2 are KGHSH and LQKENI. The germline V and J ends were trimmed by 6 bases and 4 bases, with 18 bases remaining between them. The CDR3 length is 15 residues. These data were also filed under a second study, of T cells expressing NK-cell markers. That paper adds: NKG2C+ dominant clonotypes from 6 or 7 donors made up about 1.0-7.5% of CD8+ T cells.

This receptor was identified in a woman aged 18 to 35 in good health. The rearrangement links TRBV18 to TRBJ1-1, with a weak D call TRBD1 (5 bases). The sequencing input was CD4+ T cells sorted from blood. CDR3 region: CASSVVAGRGTEAFF. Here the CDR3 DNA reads TGTGCCAGCTCTGTTGTCGCGGGACGGGGCACTGAAGCTTTCTTT.